These 29 T cell receptor beta chains originate from one sample sequenced in a study of T-cell memory formation after mild COVID-19. A single record per CDR3 protein comes from TCRdb applying MiXCR to the 5' RACE reads. Of fewer than 250,000 distinct CDR3 sequences listed, around 26% are singletons. The sequencing input was PBMCs or a T cell subset sorted from them (not recorded which). Receptor source: an adult woman who had mild COVID-19 (a few samples of this study predate the infection). Cell type and time point are not known.

The gene calls are TRBV11-2 and TRBJ2-3; the D gene is possibly TRBD1 (5 bases). V gave up 4 bases and J gave up 4 bases, with 15 bases separating them. Germline lookup yields CDR1 SGHAT and CDR2 FQNNGV. CDR3 length: 15 amino acids. The CDR3 DNA sequence: TGTGCCAGCAGCTCTGACCCGCAGGGCCCAGATACGCAGTATTTT. It yields the protein CASSSDPQGPDTQYF.

The rearrangement uses TRBV2 and TRBJ1-2; D not certain. Germline V gives CDR1 SNHLY, CDR2 FYNNEI. The CDR3 sequence is 13 residues long. V lost 8 bases to trimming and J lost 3 bases, with 13 bases between them. The CDR3 reads CASRLDWDYGYTF. For the CDR3, the DNA is TGTGCCAGCCGACTTGACTGGGACTATGGCTACACCTTC.

There are a few counts of this clonotype. The V and J genes are TRBV6-1 and TRBJ1-5, with TRBD1 matching 7 bases. Germline loops: CDR1 MNHNS, CDR2 SASEGT. The CDR3 loop spans 16 amino acids. In DNA form, the CDR3 reads TGTGCGCTAGGCAGGGACAGCCATTATAGCAATCAGCCCCAGCATTTT. As protein: CALGRDSHYSNQPQHF.

The V and J genes are TRBV5-1 and TRBJ2-3, with TRBD1 identical over 8 bases. With 5 bases clipped from V and 3 bases from J, the junction kept 5 bases outside the gene matches. This CDR3 comprises 14 residues. CDR1 SGHRS and CDR2 YFSETQ come from the germline V gene. The CDR3 DNA reads TGCGCCAGCAGAGTCCGACAGGGGACAGATACGCAGTATTTT. Its protein product is CASRVRQGTDTQYF.

V usage is TRBV6-6 and J usage is TRBJ1-5; 7 bases agree with TRBD1. The V gene's germline CDR1 is MNHNY and CDR2 SVGAGI (reference sequence). This CDR3 contains 15 residues. V was pared by 5 bases and J by 3 bases, with 7 bases of the junction left unmatched. CDR3 bases: TGTGCCAGCAGTCGGGTAACAGGGGACAATCAGCCCCAGCATTTT. Translating gives CASSRVTGDNQPQHF.

The table lists this clonotype with a count of one. The chain joins TRBV27 to TRBJ2-7; 7 bases match TRBD1. This CDR3 region has 14 residues. Trimming at V came to 5 bases and at J to 2 bases, leaving 6 bases not matched to a gene. Germline CDR1 MNHEY, CDR2 SMNVEV (reference sequence). The CDR3 spells CASSPTGTAYEQYF. The CDR3 coding sequence is TGTGCCAGCAGTCCGACCGGGACAGCCTACGAGCAGTACTTC.

This clonotype was recorded a few times. V is TRBV7-2 and J is TRBJ2-2, with a weak D call TRBD2 (6 bases). This CDR3 is 15 amino acids long. With 3 bases removed from V and 4 bases from J, the gap between germline ends came to 12 bases. Germline loops: CDR1 SGHTA, CDR2 FQGNSA. In nucleotides, the CDR3 is TGTGCCAGCAGCTTTCACCGGGACTTCACCGGGGAGCTGTTTTTT. It translates to CASSFHRDFTGELFF.

There are many counts of this clonotype. The chain employs TRBV29-1 and TRBJ2-3; TRBD2 matches 7 bases. The CDR3 has 13 amino acids. The germline V gene encodes CDR1 SQVTM and CDR2 ANQGSEA. The V segment lost 7 bases and the J segment 3 bases; nucleotides outside the gene matches: 7. CDR3 coding DNA: TGCAGCGGAGGCGGGAGTTCTACAGATACGCAGTATTTT. It specifies CSGGGSSTDTQYF.

This clonotype turned up a few times. The rearrangement joins TRBV10-3 to TRBJ1-5; 8 bases fit TRBD1. Germline lookup yields CDR1 ENHRY and CDR2 SYGVKD. This CDR3 contains 15 residues. The junction had 0 bases not matched to a gene; V was cut back by 0 bases and J by 2 bases. This CDR3 is CAISESDRGNQPQHF. The CDR3 region has the DNA TGTGCCATCAGTGAGTCGGACAGGGGCAATCAGCCCCAGCATTTT.

This clonotype has only a few counts. This chain uses TRBV7-9 with TRBJ2-3, with TRBD1 matching over 9 bases. Germline V gene sequence: CDR1 SEHNR, CDR2 FQNEAQ (reference sequence). This CDR3 region has 14 residues. Trimming at V came to 5 bases and at J to 5 bases, leaving 5 bases not matched to a gene. The CDR3 loop reads CASSLGTGRDTQYF. The CDR3 nucleotides are TGTGCCAGCAGCCTTGGGACAGGGAGAGATACGCAGTATTTT. Complete variable domain (other parts from reference TRBV7-9 and TRBJ2-3): DTGVSQNPRHKITKRGQNVTFRCDPISEHNRLYWYRQTLGQGPEFLTYFQNEAQLEKSRLLSDRFSAERPKGSFSTLEIQRTEQGDSAMYLCASSLGTGRDTQYFGPGTRLTVL.

The chain has TRBV20-1 and TRBJ2-3; tentatively, D is TRBD1 (6 bases). The germline CDR1 and CDR2 sequences are DFQATT and SNEGSKA (reference sequence). This CDR3 has 15 residues. Trimming shortened V by 0 bases and J by 2 bases, and 12 bases separated the two germline ends. The CDR3 coding sequence is TGCAGTGCTAGAGATCGGAGACAGGCCACAGATACGCAGTATTTT. Protein product: CSARDRRQATDTQYF.

The J gene is TRBJ2-6, the V gene TRBV18; the D is unclear. V was shortened by 2 bases and J by 2 bases, with 10 bases between the two germline ends. The CDR3 is 16 residues long. The germline V gene has CDR1 KGHSH and CDR2 LQKENI. The CDR3 DNA reads as TGTGCCAGCTCACCAGTGTACCGGGCTGGGGCCAACGTCCTGACTTTC. Its protein is CASSPVYRAGANVLTF.

This clonotype turned up a few times. V gene TRBV7-2 combines with J gene TRBJ1-2; 11 bases fit TRBD1. With V trimmed by 4 bases and J by 8 bases, 6 bases remained unmatched. The germline V gene encodes CDR1 SGHTA and CDR2 FQGNSA. The CDR3 length is 14 residues. In nucleotides, the CDR3 is TGTGCCAGCAGCTCCGCCGGGACAGGGGGAGGCTACACCTTC. The encoded protein is CASSSAGTGGGYTF.

This clonotype was detected only a few times. The J gene is TRBJ2-3, the V gene TRBV7-8; D could derive from TRBD1 or TRBD2 (6 bases each). Germline V gives CDR1 SGHVS, CDR2 FQNEAQ. V was trimmed by 0 bases and J by 5 bases, leaving 9 bases between them. This CDR3 is 14 amino acids long. DNA for the CDR3: TGTGCCAGCAGCTTAGCCGGGGGCGGAGATACGCAGTATTTT. It is translated as CASSLAGGGDTQYF.

The chain combines TRBV12-3 or TRBV12-4 with TRBJ2-5, with no clear D. The length of the CDR3 is 8 residues. The CDR3 nucleotides read TGTGCATTAGGGACCCAGTACTTC. Protein sequence: CALGTQYF.

V and J are TRBV20-1 and TRBJ2-1; 10 bases are a match to TRBD2. The trim removed 7 bases at V and 5 bases at J, leaving 8 bases unmatched. Germline V lookup: CDR1 DFQATT, CDR2 SNEGSKA (reference sequence). This CDR3 has 14 residues. CDR3 coding DNA: TGCAGTGGCTACAGCGGGAGGGTACACAATGAGCAGTTCTTC. It yields the protein CSGYSGRVHNEQFF.

The chain employs TRBV7-6 and TRBJ2-5; D unclear. The CDR3 spans 16 residues. The V gene's germline CDR1 is SGHVS and CDR2 FNYEAQ. V lost 5 bases to trimming and J lost 4 bases, with 20 bases between them. The CDR3 reads CASSNPTGAQRETQYF. CDR3 DNA: TGTGCCAGCAGCAACCCCACCGGAGCACAGAGAGAGACCCAGTACTTC.

This clonotype has just a few counts. The chain employs TRBV12-3 or TRBV12-4 and TRBJ1-5; TRBD1 aligns across 7 bases. The CDR3 spans 14 residues. Trimming at V came to 5 bases and at J to 6 bases, leaving 7 bases not matched to a gene. CDR3 nucleotide sequence: TGTGCCAGCAGTGCTACAGGGGCGTCTCAGCCCCAGCATTTT. It yields the protein CASSATGASQPQHF.

This chain links TRBV12-3 or TRBV12-4 with TRBJ1-2; D remains unclear. The V end was cut by 5 bases, the J end by 4 bases, with 20 bases between. The CDR3 extends over 16 amino acids. The CDR3 sequence is CASSPGQRSSSYGYTF. The CDR3 nucleotides are TGTGCCAGCAGTCCCGGGCAACGAAGCTCATCCTATGGCTACACCTTC.

The chain uses TRBV29-1 and TRBJ2-5; 11 bases align to TRBD2. Germline V lookup: CDR1 SQVTM, CDR2 ANQGSEA. V shed 3 bases, J shed 4 bases, and the junction held 16 bases outside the gene matches. The CDR3 is 18 residues long. CDR3 nucleotides: TGCAGCGTTGATTTACTAGCGGGAGCCGGGCGTTTCACAGAGACCCAGTACTTC. Protein: CSVDLLAGAGRFTETQYF.

The chain links TRBV7-9 to TRBJ2-7; D ambiguous. V gave up 1 base and J gave up 11 bases, with 9 bases separating them. The CDR3 is 11 amino acids. Germline lookup yields CDR1 SEHNR and CDR2 FQNEAQ (reference sequence). CDR3 region: CASSLEGGKYF. CDR3 DNA: TGTGCCAGCAGCTTAGAGGGCGGCAAGTACTTC.

V and J are TRBV2 and TRBJ2-5, with no clear D. The V end lost 8 bases, the J end lost 5 bases, and 12 bases lay between the germline ends. The germline gives CDR1 SNHLY, CDR2 FYNNEI. The CDR3 is made up of 12 amino acids. As DNA, the CDR3 is TGTGCCAGCGCCTGGATTGTGGAGACCCAGTACTTC. Encoded protein: CASAWIVETQYF.

The rearrangement links TRBV24-1 to TRBJ2-3; D is uncertain. The germline V gene encodes CDR1 KGHDR and CDR2 SFDVKD. Trimming cost V 6 bases and J 5 bases, with 8 bases left between them. This CDR3 has 12 residues. CDR3 sequence (DNA): TGTGCCACCAGTACTTCCGGAGATACGCAGTATTTT. This sequence encodes CATSTSGDTQYF.

This clonotype came up a few times. The rearrangement uses TRBV11-2 and TRBJ1-1; possible D gene TRBD1, 5 bases. CDR1 and CDR2 (germline): SGHAT, FQNNGV. The CDR3 covers 15 residues. The ends were cut back, 3 bases at V and 3 bases at J, with 14 bases in the middle. CDR3 nucleotides: TGTGCCAGCAGCTTGACGGCCCGGGGGGACACTGAAGCTTTCTTT. This translates into CASSLTARGDTEAFF.

This clonotype has only a few counts. The chain employs TRBV24-1 and TRBJ1-5; TRBD1 is a possible D gene (6 bases). There are 16 residues in the CDR3. Trimming removed 3 bases at V and 3 bases at J, with 14 bases between. Germline CDR1 is KGHDR and CDR2 is SFDVKD. The CDR3 region has the DNA TGTGCCACCAGTGATCACAAACAGGGCCACAATCAGCCCCAGCATTTT. It codes for CATSDHKQGHNQPQHF.

V is TRBV4-2 and J is TRBJ2-5; D perhaps matches TRBD2 (6 bases). CDR1 and CDR2 (germline): LGHNA, YNFKEQ. Trimming took off 4 bases at V and 1 base at J, with 13 bases between the two ends. This CDR3 has 15 residues. The CDR3 coding sequence is TGTGCCAGCAGCCTTATCATTAGCGGCCAAGAGACCCAGTACTTC. This translates into CASSLIISGQETQYF.

This clonotype appeared a few times. The chain employs TRBV30 and TRBJ2-3; the D gene is possibly TRBD1 (6 bases). Germline assignment: CDR1 GTSNPN and CDR2 SVGIG (reference sequence). The CDR3 is 17 residues long. V lost 2 bases to trimming and J lost 6 bases, with 24 bases between them. This CDR3 reads CAWSLDRSRTVGDTQYF. CDR3 in DNA: TGTGCCTGGAGTTTGGACCGATCTAGGACAGTGGGGGATACGCAGTATTTT.

This clonotype was counted ten times or more. The gene calls are TRBV11-3 and TRBJ2-5, with TRBD2 as a possible D gene (7 bases). The CDR3 consists of 16 residues. The V end lost 5 bases, the J end lost 5 bases, and 21 bases lay between the germline ends. The V gene's germline CDR1 is SGHNT and CDR2 YENEEA. CDR3 DNA: TGTGCCAGCAGCCCACTGGGGGGGCTGAGAGGGGAGACCCAGTACTTC. Its translation is CASSPLGGLRGETQYF.

This chain joins TRBV6-2 or TRBV6-3 and TRBJ1-3, with D uncertain. This CDR3 spans 13 amino acids. Trimming removed 6 bases at V and 1 base at J, with 7 bases between. Germline CDR1 and CDR2: MNHEY and SVGEGT. The CDR3 nucleotides are TGTGCCAGCAGAACGTCTTCTGGAAACACCATATATTTT. This sequence encodes CASRTSSGNTIYF.